The rows below give T cell receptor beta chains drawn from one sample of a study of cytomegalovirus exposure and HLA in healthy donors. Data came from immunoSEQ multiplex PCR; TCRdb stores just in-frame clones and leaves some out. The repertoire holds about 73,000 clones, with 60% to 75% as singletons. Source material: PBMCs. The receptor source for this set is a man aged 65 to 85 in good health and CMV-seronegative. Both conserved end residues are part of each CDR3. A D gene is named only where the DNA matches it firmly. Clone size is shown for a subset of rows, as once, few, many or a class of expanded clone.

J,size,D,V,DNA,CDR3
TRBJ2-5,.,TRBD2,TRBV2,TGTGCCAGCAGTAGGACTAGCGACGAGACCCAGTACTTC,CASSRTSDETQYF
TRBJ1-3,.,TRBD1,TRBV11-3,TGTGCCAGCAGCCTAACAACAGGGGGCAGTGGAAACACCATATATTTT,CASSLTTGGSGNTIYF
TRBJ2-2,.,TRBD1,TRBV5-1,TGCGCCAGCAGCTTTGGACAGGCCGACACCGGGGAGCTGTTTTTT,CASSFGQADTGELFF
TRBJ1-2,.,.,TRBV19,TGTGCCAGTAGAGGGAGGAATGGCTACACCTTC,CASRGRNGYTF
TRBJ1-6,few,.,TRBV15,TGTGCCACCAGCGTAGTACAGGGTTACTCACCCCTCCACTTT,CATSVVQGYSPLHF
TRBJ2-4,.,.,TRBV21-1,TGTGCCAGCAGCAAAGGCAGGGGGCTGCTAGCCAAAAACATTCAGTACTTC,CASSKGRGLLAKNIQYF
TRBJ2-1,.,.,TRBV4-1,TGCGCCAGCAGCCAAGATTTCGGTGAGCAGTTCTTC,CASSQDFGEQFF
TRBJ2-7,.,.,TRBV27,TGTGCCAGCAGTGGGGGGGGCGGCTACGAGCAGTACTTC,CASSGGGGYEQYF
TRBJ1-3,.,TRBD1,TRBV5-1,TGCGCCAGCAGCCTTGACAGGGGTGAGGACACCATATATTTT,CASSLDRGEDTIYF
TRBJ2-7,.,.,TRBV7-9,TGTTCCAGCAGCTTCGGTGGTCATTCCTACGAGCAGTACTTC,CSSSFGGHSYEQYF
TRBJ2-1,few,.,TRBV7-2,TGTGCCAGCAGCCGGTCCACAGACAGCGTGCAGTTCTTC,CASSRSTDSVQFF
TRBJ1-2,.,.,TRBV11-2,TGTGCCAGCAGCTTAACGGCAGGGGAGAACTATGGCTACACCTTC,CASSLTAGENYGYTF
TRBJ2-7,.,TRBD2,TRBV28,TGTGCCAGCAGTTCCACTTTTGGGGGGGTCCCCTACGAGCAGTACTTC,CASSSTFGGVPYEQYF
TRBJ1-5,.,TRBD1,TRBV28,TGTGCCAGCAGATCTGCCCGCAGGGGGCAGGTGAATCAGCCCCAGCATTTT,CASRSARRGQVNQPQHF
TRBJ1-6,.,.,TRBV27,TGTGCCAGCAGTGCGCGACAGGTCGGAGATTCACCCCTCCACTTT,CASSARQVGDSPLHF
TRBJ2-7,once,TRBD2,TRBV2,TGTGCCAGCAGTCAGGCTAGCGGGAGCTACGAGCAGTACTTC,CASSQASGSYEQYF
TRBJ2-3,.,TRBD2,TRBV7-2,TGTGCCAGCAGCTTAGTGCCGGGGGGGGTAGATACGCAGTATTTT,CASSLVPGGVDTQYF
TRBJ2-6,.,.,TRBV14,TGTGCCAGCAGCCAAGTTGGCTTTCTAGACTCTGGGGCCAACGTCCTGACTTTC,CASSQVGFLDSGANVLTF
TRBJ1-4,.,.,TRBV7-2,TGTGCCAGCAGCACGGTAGCAACTAATGAAAAACTGTTTTTT,CASSTVATNEKLFF
TRBJ2-2,.,TRBD1,TRBV6-6,TGTGCCAGCAGTCGAGACAGGGGACCGACCGGGGAGCTGTTTTTT,CASSRDRGPTGELFF
TRBJ1-1,.,TRBD1,TRBV28,TGTGCCAGCAGATCGGGACAGGGTTCGGGGACTGAAGCTTTCTTT,CASRSGQGSGTEAFF
TRBJ1-5,.,.,TRBV12-5,TGTGCTAGTGGTGCACCCGGGGGAGGCAATCAGCCCCAGCATTTT,CASGAPGGGNQPQHF
TRBJ1-1,.,.,TRBV7-8,TGTGCCAGCAGCTTAGGGAATACTGGGCTGAACACTGAAGCTTTCTTT,CASSLGNTGLNTEAFF
TRBJ2-1,few,.,TRBV7-7,TGTGCTAGCAGCTTAGGCGGGCTTTACAATGAGCAGTTCTTC,CASSLGGLYNEQFF
TRBJ1-1,.,.,TRBV5-5,TGTGCCAGCATCCTGGGGCCCATGAACACTGAAGCTTTCTTT,CASILGPMNTEAFF
TRBJ1-1,few,TRBD1,TRBV6-5,TGTGCCAGCAGTCCACAACAGGGGGGAGTAGCTTTCTTT,CASSPQQGGVAFF
TRBJ2-2,once,.,TRBV19,TGTGCCAGTAGTATCGGTCAGGCTTTGACCGGGGAGCTGTTTTTT,CASSIGQALTGELFF
TRBJ1-6,.,.,TRBV7-9,TGTGCCAGCAGCTTGGTGGGGGGGAATGGATCACCCCTCCACTTT,CASSLVGGNGSPLHF
TRBJ1-6,.,TRBD1,TRBV7-9,TGTGCCAGCAGCGATACAGGGGTTCAACCCCTCCACTTT,CASSDTGVQPLHF
TRBJ2-7,.,TRBD2,TRBV11-2,TGTGCCAGCAGCTTAGCATACGGGACTAGCGGGGCCTACGAGCAGTACTTC,CASSLAYGTSGAYEQYF
TRBJ2-6,.,TRBD1,TRBV28,TGTGCCAGCAGTTCCGGACAGGGGCCCTCTGGGGCCAACGTCCTGACTTTC,CASSSGQGPSGANVLTF
TRBJ1-1,.,TRBD1,TRBV7-2,TGTGCCAGCAGCTTAGTCGGGAACAGGGGCGAAGCTTTCTTT,CASSLVGNRGEAFF
TRBJ2-1,.,TRBD2,TRBV5-1,TGCGCCAGCAGCCCAACTAGCGGGAGAGGCCATGAGCAGTTCTTC,CASSPTSGRGHEQFF
TRBJ2-7,.,.,TRBV6-5,TGTGCCAGCAGTTACTCATACACGGGGACATCCTACGAGCAGTACTTC,CASSYSYTGTSYEQYF
TRBJ2-3,.,TRBD2,TRBV19,TGTGCCAGTAGTATAGGGCTAGCGGGGGGCCCTAGCACAGATACGCAGTATTTT,CASSIGLAGGPSTDTQYF
TRBJ2-2,.,TRBD2,TRBV6-1,TGTGCCAGCAGATACCTAGCGGGACCCGGGGAGCTGTTTTTT,CASRYLAGPGELFF
TRBJ1-1,.,TRBD1,TRBV30,TGTGCCTGGAGTCCCACGACAGGGCAGATCACTGAAGCTTTCTTT,CAWSPTTGQITEAFF
TRBJ2-1,.,TRBD1,TRBV14,TGTGCCAGCAGCCGGGACAGGGTGGCCAATGAGCAGTTCTTC,CASSRDRVANEQFF
TRBJ1-5,.,TRBD1,TRBV6-1,TGTGCCGGCCGACAGGGGGCAGATAGCAATCAGCCCCAGCATTTT,CAGRQGADSNQPQHF
TRBJ1-2,.,.,TRBV11-2,TGTGCCAGCAGCCCTTCCGGACAGCCGTATGGCTACACCTTC,CASSPSGQPYGYTF
TRBJ2-2,.,TRBD1,TRBV12-5,TGTGCTAGTGGTTTGGGTCAGGGGGACACCGGGGAGCTGTTTTTT,CASGLGQGDTGELFF
TRBJ2-5,.,.,TRBV11-3,TGTGCCAGCAGCCGAGGGGGGGCAATGGGAACCCAGTACTTC,CASSRGGAMGTQYF
TRBJ1-1,.,.,TRBV7-2,TGTGCCAGCAGCTTAATAGAAGGGAGCACGACTGAAGCTTTCTTT,CASSLIEGSTTEAFF
TRBJ2-2,.,TRBD1,TRBV7-8,TGTGCCAGCCGGACAGGGCCGAACACCGGGGAGCTGTTTTTT,CASRTGPNTGELFF
TRBJ1-4,few,TRBD1,TRBV30,TGTGCCTGGAGCCAGGACAGGGGTTCTAATGAAAAACTGTTTTTT,CAWSQDRGSNEKLFF
TRBJ1-5,once,.,TRBV19,TGTGCCAGTACCGCGAACGGTAATCAGCCCCAGCATTTT,CASTANGNQPQHF
TRBJ2-7,.,TRBD2,TRBV28,TGTGCCAGTACCCGGGGGGGGACTGGTTACGAGCAGTACTTC,CASTRGGTGYEQYF
TRBJ2-2,.,.,TRBV7-2,TGTGCCAGCAGCTTAGGACAACCCCGGGAGCTGTTTTTT,CASSLGQPRELFF
TRBJ2-3,.,TRBD2,TRBV9,TGTGCCAGCAGCCTTAGCGGGAACACAGATACGCAGTATTTT,CASSLSGNTDTQYF
TRBJ2-1,.,TRBD2,TRBV7-2,TGTGCCAGCAGCTTAGGTAGCGGGGGGTACAATGAGCAGTTCTTC,CASSLGSGGYNEQFF
TRBJ2-7,.,TRBD1,TRBV5-1,TGCGCCAGCAAGGTAGGCGCAGGGGGCTCCTACGAGCAGTACTTC,CASKVGAGGSYEQYF
TRBJ1-4,.,TRBD1,TRBV15,TGTGCCACCAGCACGGGACAGGCTAATGAAAAACTGTTTTTT,CATSTGQANEKLFF
TRBJ1-4,few,.,TRBV6-5,TGTGCCAGCAGTTACTCTGGTTTTCCTAGGGAAAAACTGTTTTTT,CASSYSGFPREKLFF